The text below deals with one T cell receptor (beta chain). The antigen is undetermined. V was clipped by 3 bases and J by 0 bases, with 12 bases between them. Germline V gene data show CDR1 as MDHEN and CDR2 as SYDVKM. The CDR3 contains 16 residues. Assay: immunoSEQ multiplex PCR; the TCRdb copy retains only in-frame clones and omits some. This sample has about 89,000 clones, with 89% found just once. The record originates from a study of T cell responses to AZD1222 COVID-19 vaccine. Study-level findings and limits: Spike-specific TCR breadth and depth rose after two AZD1222 doses. Donors were chiefly white British, with a greater number of females, and clonal diversity was perhaps underestimated. Spike-wide vaccine-associated CD4 TCRs dominated at 160-218 and 743-854.

Here the sequenced sample was peripheral blood, taken 28 days after the second AZD1222 dose. The genes are TRBV28 and TRBJ2-4; D perhaps matches TRBD2 (6 bases). This TCR was recovered from an adult who received the AZD1222 COVID-19 vaccine. DNA of the CDR3: TGTGCCAGCAGTTTTGGGGGGAACGGAGCCAAAAACATTCAGTACTTC. Translating gives CASSFGGNGAKNIQYF.